These 21 T cell receptor beta chains came from one sample sequenced in a study of blood T cell repertoires in COVID-19. This table comes from immunoSEQ multiplex PCR, and its TCRdb copy is limited to in-frame clones, with some not included. The sample includes some 350,000 clones, over 80% of them seen just once. The sample consisted of PBMCs or T cells enriched from blood (not recorded which). These receptors all come from a man between 25 and 39 years old who had recovered from COVID-19.

The sample holds a few counts of this clone. The chain couples TRBV28 to TRBJ1-2, with 7 positions matching TRBD1. CDR1 and CDR2 (germline): MDHEN, SYDVKM. The CDR3 has 14 amino acids. V lost 6 bases and J lost 5; bases outside the gene matches: 9. The chain's CDR3 is CASSSVRQGYGYTF. The CDR3 DNA reads as TGTGCCAGCAGCTCTGTGAGACAGGGTTATGGCTACACCTTC.

V usage is TRBV19 and J usage is TRBJ1-3, with D possibly TRBD1 on 5 matching bases. The germline V and J ends were trimmed by 5 bases and 7 bases, with 15 bases remaining between them. Germline CDR1 LNHDA, CDR2 SQIVND (reference sequence). CDR3 size: 14 residues. The CDR3 coding sequence is TGTGCCAGTAGTCCTTCCGACAGATTGAACACCATATATTTT. This sequence encodes CASSPSDRLNTIYF.

The CDR3 region has the DNA TGTGCCACCAGCAGCGCCCTAGCGGGAGGATCCTACGAGCAGTACTTC. Protein: CATSSALAGGSYEQYF. The J gene is TRBJ2-7, the V gene TRBV15, with 11 bases matching TRBD2. The CDR3 length is 16 residues. Per the germline V gene, CDR1 is LNHNV and CDR2 is YYDKDF (reference sequence). V trimming: 3 bases; J trimming: 1 base; junction bases outside the gene matches: 5. The full variable domain, completed using reference TRBV15 and TRBJ2-7, is DAMVIQNPRYQVTQFGKPVTLSCSQTLNHNVMYWYQQKSSQAPKLLFHYYDKDFNNEADTPDNFQSRRPNTSFCFLDIRSPGLGDTAMYLCATSSALAGGSYEQYFGPGTRLTVT.

This clone was seen just once. J is TRBJ1-6 and V is TRBV10-2, with 8 bases fitting TRBD1. From germline, CDR1 is WSHSY and CDR2 SAAADI. V was clipped by 2 bases and J by 6 bases; unmatched bases: 9. The CDR3 has 17 residues. The CDR3 DNA reads TGCGCCAGCAGTGAGCTCCACCAGGGGGCAGGTAATTCACCCCTCCACTTT. It specifies CASSELHQGAGNSPLHF.

This clone was seen more than once but under ten times. The chain links TRBV23-1 to TRBJ2-1, with 7 bases that match TRBD1. TRBV23-1 is recorded as an ORF, its role being uncertain. The J segment lost 2 bases and the V segment lost 0 bases, leaving 4 bases of the junction unmatched. This CDR3 has 16 residues. CDR3 DNA: TGCGCCAGCAGTCAATCAGCAGGGGGTGCCTACAATGAGCAGTTCTTC. Protein sequence: CASSQSAGGAYNEQFF.

The V call is TRBV11-2, the J call TRBJ2-7; tentatively, D is TRBD2 (6 bases). This CDR3 spans 15 amino acids. Germline-derived CDR1 and CDR2 are SGHAT and FQNNGV. V was trimmed by 8 bases and J by 3 bases, leaving 20 bases between them. The chain's CDR3 is CASPGVPPLGYEQYF. CDR3 bases: TGTGCCAGCCCGGGGGTCCCCCCTTTGGGCTACGAGCAGTACTTC.

This sequence joins TRBV5-1 and TRBJ2-1; the match to TRBD2 covers 12 bases. V was clipped by 3 bases and J by 9 bases; unmatched bases: 10. This CDR3 has 16 amino acids. In germline, CDR1 is SGHRS, CDR2 YFSETQ. The CDR3 loop reads CASSSLSSGGVSEQFF. In nucleotides, the CDR3 is TGCGCCAGCAGCTCCCTTTCTAGCGGGGGGGTTAGTGAGCAGTTCTTC.

The rearrangement uses TRBV2 and TRBJ1-2, with a tentative D call TRBD1 (6 bases). CDR1 SNHLY and CDR2 FYNNEI come from the germline V gene. This CDR3 has 15 amino acids. Trimming stripped 1 base from V and 4 bases from J, with 13 bases between. This chain's CDR3 is CASSEVWTVSYGYTF. DNA for the CDR3: TGTGCCAGCAGTGAAGTCTGGACAGTCTCCTATGGCTACACCTTC. The full variable domain, rest sourced from reference TRBV2 and TRBJ1-2, is EPEVTQTPSHQVTQMGQEVILRCVPISNHLYFYWYRQILGQKVEFLVSFYNNEISEKSEIFDDQFSVERPDGSNFTLKIRSTKLEDSAMYFCASSEVWTVSYGYTFGSGTRLTVV.

The rearrangement links TRBV7-8 to TRBJ2-7, with 7 bases aligning to TRBD1. CDR3 length: 16 residues. The V and J ends lost 5 bases and 2 bases, in that order; junction bases with no gene match: 12. CDR1 SGHVS and CDR2 FQNEAQ come from the germline V gene. The chain's CDR3 is CASSRGGTRGTYEQYF. The CDR3 nucleotides are TGTGCCAGCAGCAGAGGTGGGACCAGGGGGACCTACGAGCAGTACTTC.

The rearrangement joins TRBV7-9 to TRBJ1-2; D may be TRBD1 (6 bases). V lost 9 bases and J lost 0, with 17 bases in between. This CDR3 region has 15 residues. Germline V lookup: CDR1 SEHNR, CDR2 FQNEAQ (reference sequence). This CDR3 is CASRSGGLANYGYTF. In nucleotides, the CDR3 is TGTGCCAGTAGATCCGGGGGGCTCGCTAACTATGGCTACACCTTC.

The chain recombines TRBV5-4 with TRBJ2-1; 7 bases match TRBD2. Unmatched junction bases numbered 5, after V lost 0 bases and J lost 5 bases. Germline V gene data show CDR1 as SGHNT and CDR2 as YYREEE (reference sequence). The CDR3 length is 15 residues. The CDR3 nucleotides read TGTGCCAGCAGCTTGGTGGGGACTACAAACAATGAGCAGTTCTTC. This sequence encodes CASSLVGTTNNEQFF.

This chain connects TRBV28 to TRBJ1-4; TRBD1 matches at 8 bases. Germline V gene data show CDR1 as MDHEN and CDR2 as SYDVKM. The CDR3 totals 16 residues. J lost 3 bases, V lost 5 bases, and 8 bases had no gene match. The CDR3 here is CASSGDRPAANEKLFF. CDR3 nucleotides: TGTGCCAGCAGTGGGGACAGGCCCGCGGCTAATGAAAAACTGTTTTTT.

This rearrangement joins TRBV2 to TRBJ1-6, with TRBD1 matching 10 bases. This CDR3 has 14 residues. Germline V lookup: CDR1 SNHLY, CDR2 FYNNEI. V shed 6 bases, J shed 10 bases, and the junction held 6 bases outside the gene matches. The CDR3 region is CASRTGTGVSPLHF. In DNA form, the CDR3 reads TGTGCCAGCAGAACCGGGACAGGGGTCTCACCCCTCCACTTT.

The CDR3 nucleotides are TGTGCCAGCAGTCTTGGGGCATCAGGAAACACCATATATTTT. Its protein is CASSLGASGNTIYF. The rearrangement uses TRBV27 and TRBJ1-3; possibly TRBD1 for D (5 bases). The germline V gene has CDR1 MNHEY and CDR2 SMNVEV (reference sequence). Trimming stripped 5 bases from V and 4 bases from J, with 12 bases between. The CDR3 length is 14 residues.

The genes are TRBV24-1 and TRBJ1-6, with a possible D match to TRBD1 (6 bases). V gave up 11 bases and J gave up 8 bases, with 21 bases separating them. The germline V gene encodes CDR1 KGHDR and CDR2 SFDVKD. CDR3 length: 15 amino acids. The CDR3 loop is CAILYRGGRDSPLHF. CDR3 nucleotide sequence: TGTGCCATTCTATATCGGGGGGGCAGGGATTCACCCCTCCACTTT.

The rearrangement uses TRBV5-1 and TRBJ2-7, with 8 nucleotides matching TRBD1. The length of the CDR3 is 14 residues. Looked up from germline, CDR1 is SGHRS and CDR2 is YFSETQ. V lost 1 base to trimming and J lost 4 bases; unmatched junction nucleotides: 4. In DNA, the CDR3 is TGCGCCAGCAGCTTGATGCAGGGGGCTTACGAGCAGTACTTC. It translates to CASSLMQGAYEQYF.

The chain recombines TRBV3-1 (or the pseudogene TRBV3-2) with TRBJ2-2, with D possibly being TRBD2 (5 bases). This CDR3 is 13 amino acids long. The germline gives CDR1 LGHDT, CDR2 YNNKEL (reference sequence). With 6 bases removed from V and 5 bases from J, the gap between germline ends came to 10 bases. The CDR3 reads CASRQRRTGELFF. The CDR3 coding sequence is TGTGCCAGCAGACAGCGGAGAACCGGGGAGCTGTTTTTT.

The chain carries TRBV7-9 and TRBJ1-5; 10 positions match TRBD1. Germline CDR1 reads SEHNR; CDR2 reads FQNEAQ (reference sequence). V lost 1 base and J lost 7; bases outside the gene matches: 4. The CDR3 has 15 amino acids. The CDR3 reads CASSLGDRGRQPQHF. The CDR3 region has the DNA TGTGCCAGCAGCTTAGGGGACAGGGGTCGGCAGCCCCAGCATTTT. The complete variable domain, with remaining parts taken from reference TRBV7-9 and TRBJ1-5, reads DTGVSQNPRHKITKRGQNVTFRCDPISEHNRLYWYRQTLGQGPEFLTYFQNEAQLEKSRLLSDRFSAERPKGSFSTLEIQRTEQGDSAMYLCASSLGDRGRQPQHFGDGTRLSIL.

The J gene is TRBJ2-1, the V gene TRBV11-2, with D maybe TRBD1 (8 bases). Germline V gene data show CDR1 as SGHAT and CDR2 as FQNNGV. Trimming pared 5 bases from V and 5 bases from J, leaving 13 bases between. This CDR3 is 14 amino acids long. In nucleotides, the CDR3 is TGTGCCAGCAGCACACAGGGGGGGAACAATGAGCAGTTCTTC. It translates to CASSTQGGNNEQFF.

With regard to this clone: At one end the junction does not follow the germline gene, possibly because of a read error. The genes are TRBV2 and TRBJ2-5, with 7 bases matching TRBD1. Germline V gene lookup returns CDR1 SNHLY and CDR2 FYNNEI. There are 14 residues in the CDR3. The CDR3 region has the DNA TGTGCCAGCAGTGGAGACAGGGCGAAAGAGACTCAGTACTTC. Translation: CASSGDRAKETQYF.

This clone was seen just once. The chain uses TRBV6-6 and TRBJ2-7, with TRBD2 as a possible D gene (5 bases). Per the germline V gene, CDR1 is MNHNY and CDR2 is SVGAGI (reference sequence). The CDR3 is 14 amino acids. The germline V and J ends were trimmed by 6 bases and 0 bases, with 12 bases remaining between them. CDR3 bases: TGTGCCAGCAGGTCCACTGCGGGCTCCTACGAGCAGTACTTC. It yields the protein CASRSTAGSYEQYF.